The rows below give T cell receptor beta chains drawn from one sample of a study of chemoradiotherapy in HPV16-positive cancers. The data were produced by immunoSEQ multiplex PCR, yet TCRdb's version contains in-frame clones alone and is incomplete. The sample contains about 17,000 clones, 89% of which appear only once. This sample comprised blood, obtained from a patient who underwent chemoradiotherapy. These receptors all stem from a human donor with HPV-associated anogenital cancer. Each CDR3 is given with its conserved first and last residue. The D gene is left open where the match is weak. Rows give clone size only sometimes, using once, few, many, or a class for an expanded clone.

D	size	J	V	CDR3	DNA
NA	NA	TRBJ1-5	TRBV18	CASSPPTSRNQPQHF	TGTGCCAGCTCACCACCGACCTCTCGCAATCAGCCCCAGCATTTT
TRBD1	NA	TRBJ2-7	TRBV9	CASSEAGQGIYEQYF	TGTGCCAGCAGCGAAGCTGGACAGGGAATCTACGAGCAGTACTTC
NA	NA	TRBJ1-4	TRBV5-6	CASSTTGSNEKLFF	TGTGCCAGCTCCACTACAGGGTCTAATGAAAAACTGTTTTTT
TRBD1	NA	TRBJ1-3	TRBV19	CASSHQGAPSGNTIYF	TGTGCCAGTAGCCATCAGGGGGCCCCGTCCGGAAACACCATATATTTT
NA	NA	TRBJ2-4	TRBV18	CASSLNPLGVNIQYF	TGTGCCAGCTCATTAAACCCCCTTGGGGTGAACATTCAGTACTTC
TRBD1	NA	TRBJ1-1	TRBV6-5	CASSGTGVMNTEAFF	TGTGCCAGCAGCGGAACAGGGGTCATGAACACTGAAGCTTTCTTT
NA	NA	TRBJ2-2	TRBV11-3	CASSPGQFRTGELFF	TGTGCCAGCAGCCCCGGACAGTTTCGCACCGGGGAGCTGTTTTTT
NA	NA	TRBJ2-7	TRBV27	CATAPSSRPSYEQYF	TGTGCCACAGCGCCCTCCTCCAGGCCCTCTTACGAGCAGTACTTC
TRBD1	NA	TRBJ1-1	TRBV23-1	CASSAQQGFNTEAFF	TGCGCCAGCAGTGCTCAACAGGGGTTCAACACTGAAGCTTTCTTT
NA	few	TRBJ2-5	TRBV7-9	CASSLGQPWRVQETQYF	TGTGCCAGCAGCCTGGGACAGCCTTGGAGGGTCCAAGAGACCCAGTACTTC
TRBD1	NA	TRBJ2-1	TRBV11-1	CASSSDRGEQFF	TGTGCCAGCAGCTCTGACAGGGGTGAGCAGTTCTTC
NA	NA	TRBJ2-3	TRBV11-2	CASSLPAGLSTDTQYF	TGTGCCAGCAGCTTACCGGCGGGGCTAAGCACAGATACGCAGTATTTT
NA	NA	TRBJ1-2	TRBV28	CASSLGTVPNYGYTF	TGTGCCAGCAGTTTAGGTACGGTACCTAACTATGGCTACACCTTC
NA	NA	TRBJ1-2	TRBV5-1	CASSLAGGGEGYTF	TGCGCCAGCAGCTTGGCGGGGGGCGGTGAGGGCTACACCTTC
NA	NA	TRBJ1-1	TRBV5-1	CASSLGPANTEAFF	TGCGCCAGCAGCTTGGGCCCCGCGAACACTGAAGCTTTCTTT
NA	NA	TRBJ1-2	TRBV28	CASRVGPGGYTF	TGTGCCAGCAGAGTTGGACCCGGCGGCTACACCTTC
NA	NA	TRBJ2-3	TRBV28	CASSLPGPPSTDTQYF	TGTGCCAGCAGCCTCCCGGGACCACCTTCCACAGATACGCAGTATTTT
NA	NA	TRBJ1-1	TRBV28	CASSDRVNTEAFF	TGTGCCAGCAGTGATAGGGTGAACACTGAAGCTTTCTTT
NA	NA	TRBJ2-3	TRBV19	CASSTDSTDTQYF	TGTGCCAGTAGTACGGACAGCACAGATACGCAGTATTTT
TRBD1	NA	TRBJ2-5	TRBV27	CASSPKGTGGQFVQETQYF	TGTGCCAGCAGTCCTAAGGGGACAGGGGGACAATTCGTCCAAGAGACCCAGTACTTC
NA	NA	TRBJ2-1	TRBV4-1	CASKGGQIFDNEQFF	TGCGCCAGCAAGGGCGGACAGATTTTTGACAATGAGCAGTTCTTC
TRBD1	NA	TRBJ2-3	TRBV25-1	CASSPGQGAGDTQYF	TGTGCCAGCAGTCCGGGACAGGGGGCAGGAGATACGCAGTATTTT
NA	NA	TRBJ1-5	TRBV27	CATQSHYSNQPQHF	TGTGCCACCCAGTCGCACTATAGCAATCAGCCCCAGCATTTT
TRBD2	NA	TRBJ2-1	TRBV19	CASSQIAGGYYNEQFF	TGTGCCAGTAGTCAAATAGCGGGAGGTTACTACAATGAGCAGTTCTTC
TRBD1	once	TRBJ2-3	TRBV5-6	CASSLEDRTDTQYF	TGTGCCAGCAGCTTGGAGGACAGGACAGATACGCAGTATTTT
TRBD1	once	TRBJ1-2	TRBV30	CAWSRLRDSGNYGYTF	TGTGCCTGGAGTCGCCTCCGGGACAGCGGTAACTATGGCTACACCTTC
NA	NA	TRBJ2-2	TRBV5-1	CASSPRTDTGELFF	TGCGCCAGCAGCCCCAGGACAGACACCGGGGAGCTGTTTTTT
NA	NA	TRBJ2-1	TRBV5-1	CASSPEGGRNEQFF	TGCGCCAGCAGCCCCGAGGGGGGCCGTAATGAGCAGTTCTTC
NA	NA	TRBJ1-1	TRBV18	CASSPPGLVANTEAFF	TGTGCCAGCTCACCACCGGGGCTGGTGGCGAACACTGAAGCTTTCTTT
TRBD2	NA	TRBJ2-1	TRBV2	CASSIAGGWYNEQFF	TGTGCCAGCAGCATAGCGGGGGGGTGGTACAATGAGCAGTTCTTC
TRBD2	NA	TRBJ2-5	TRBV11-1	CASSLAGLAGQETQYF	TGTGCCAGCAGCTTAGCGGGACTAGCGGGGCAAGAGACCCAGTACTTC
TRBD1	NA	TRBJ1-6	TRBV7-9	CASSSAGTGKNSPLHF	TGTGCCAGCAGCTCGGCCGGGACAGGGAAAAATTCACCCCTCCACTTT
NA	NA	TRBJ2-7	TRBV5-1	CASSTAKLRYEQYF	TGCGCCAGCAGCACCGCCAAGCTAAGATACGAGCAGTACTTC
NA	NA	TRBJ2-1	TRBV5-1	CASSLGDQGSYNEQFF	TGCGCCAGCAGCTTGGGTGACCAGGGAAGCTACAATGAGCAGTTCTTC
TRBD1	once	TRBJ2-3	TRBV12-5	CASGLVYSGTGGPDTQYF	TGTGCTAGTGGTTTGGTATACTCCGGGACAGGGGGCCCAGATACGCAGTATTTT
NA	NA	TRBJ2-7	TRBV4-1	CASSQDVLEGAYEQYF	TGCGCCAGCAGCCAAGACGTTCTTGAGGGGGCCTACGAGCAGTACTTC
NA	NA	TRBJ2-3	TRBV29-1	CSAFQSTDTQYF	TGCAGCGCTTTCCAGAGCACAGATACGCAGTATTTT
TRBD1	NA	TRBJ1-2	TRBV9	CASSIGQGGNYGYTF	TGTGCCAGCAGCATAGGACAGGGGGGTAACTATGGCTACACCTTC
NA	NA	TRBJ1-1	TRBV5-6	CASSLTGSRSEAFF	TGTGCCAGCAGCTTGACAGGGTCTCGTTCTGAAGCTTTCTTT
NA	NA	TRBJ2-5	TRBV9	CASSPRTAPQETQYF	TGTGCCAGCAGCCCCAGGACCGCCCCCCAAGAGACCCAGTACTTC
NA	NA	TRBJ2-3	TRBV29-1	CSVEYPDHMALGTDTQYF	TGCAGCGTTGAATACCCGGATCATATGGCATTAGGCACAGATACGCAGTATTTT
NA	NA	TRBJ2-7	TRBV5-1	CASSLETGSTYEQYF	TGCGCCAGCAGCTTGGAGACAGGATCTACCTACGAGCAGTACTTC
TRBD1	NA	TRBJ1-6	TRBV2	CASRIPDRVNSPLHF	TGTGCCAGCCGTATACCCGACAGGGTCAATTCACCCCTCCACTTT
TRBD2	NA	TRBJ2-7	TRBV4-2	CASSQPPGTSTPYEQYF	TGTGCCAGCAGCCAACCCCCCGGGACTAGCACCCCCTACGAGCAGTACTTC
NA	NA	TRBJ2-7	TRBV7-9	CASSGRSYEQYF	TGTGCCAGCAGCGGACGAAGTTACGAGCAGTACTTC
TRBD1	NA	TRBJ2-2	TRBV29-1	CSVGRDSLNTGELFF	TGCAGCGTAGGCCGGGACAGCCTTAACACCGGGGAGCTGTTTTTT
TRBD2	NA	TRBJ2-7	TRBV28	CASSTLAGGTYSYEQYF	TGTGCCAGCAGCACTCTAGCGGGAGGGACTTATTCCTACGAGCAGTACTTC
NA	NA	TRBJ2-2	TRBV7-9	CASSFRTRAGELFF	TGTGCCAGCAGCTTTCGGACGCGGGCCGGGGAGCTGTTTTTT
NA	NA	TRBJ2-1	TRBV19	CASRPGGLDEQFF	TGTGCCAGTAGACCCGGAGGGTTGGATGAGCAGTTCTTC
TRBD2	NA	TRBJ2-3	TRBV5-6	CASQPLPPSGNTDTQYF	TGTGCCAGCCAACCCCTCCCCCCTAGCGGGAACACAGATACGCAGTATTTT
NA	NA	TRBJ1-4	TRBV15	CATSRRWGTNEKLFF	TGTGCCACCAGCAGGAGGTGGGGAACTAATGAAAAACTGTTTTTT